These T cell receptor beta chains were read from a single sample in a study of T-cell reconstitution after alpha-beta-depleted transplantation in children. TCRdb independently ran MiXCR on the PCR reads; one entry per CDR3 protein. The sample carries around 380,000 distinct CDR3 sequences, approximately 11% recorded once. The sequencing used PBMCs from the stem cell graft donor, collected from the stem cell graft. Source of these receptors: a human donor who donated a stem cell graft to a child with acute myeloid leukemia. The CDR3 runs from the conserved cysteine through the conserved F or W.

V	J	CDR3
TRBV6-1	TRBJ2-2	CASSLNGQGRTGELFF
TRBV12-3/TRBV12-4	TRBJ1-3	CASTRSGGNTIYF
TRBV11-2	TRBJ2-3	CASSHRLAGVSTDTQYF
TRBV27	TRBJ2-1	CASSFSTGAYNEQFF
TRBV10-3	TRBJ2-2	CAISGNGRDGELFF
TRBV18	TRBJ1-3	CASSAEVAGNTIYF
TRBV20-1	TRBJ2-7	CSARETSGSSYEQYF
TRBV9	TRBJ2-5	CASSVAGGPLETQYF
TRBV5-1	TRBJ1-1	CASSLELGGSDTEAFF
TRBV7-8	TRBJ1-4	CASSSDRVDWEKLFF
TRBV6-5	TRBJ1-1	CASSYSQGREAFF